The next 21 T cell receptor beta chains were all read from a single sample in a study of control samples from healthy donors and cancer patients. Profiled with immunoSEQ multiplex PCR; TCRdb holds only in-frame clones, not every one. The sample includes around 180,000 clones, 91% of them seen just once. Sequencing input: blood. The receptors were sampled from a woman aged 40 to 49 in good health.

The V gene is TRBV27, the J gene TRBJ1-4; TRBD1 matches at 7 bases. V gave up 7 bases and J gave up 8 bases; unmatched junction bases: 10. CDR1 MNHEY and CDR2 SMNVEV come from the germline V gene (reference sequence). CDR3 length: 14 amino acids. The CDR3 region has the DNA TGTGCCAGCACCGAGGGGGCAGGGCGAGAAAAACTGTTTTTT. Translating gives CASTEGAGREKLFF.

The chain recombines TRBV2 with TRBJ1-4; D is ambiguous. CDR1 is SNHLY and CDR2 is FYNNEI in the germline V gene. The CDR3 is 15 amino acids. The germline V and J ends were trimmed by 8 bases and 8 bases, with 21 bases remaining between them. Here the CDR3 reads CASLDVVEFEEKLFF. The CDR3 coding sequence is TGTGCCAGCCTAGACGTGGTTGAGTTCGAGGAAAAACTGTTTTTT.

J is TRBJ1-4 and V is TRBV29-1; D is unresolved. CDR3 length: 15 amino acids. CDR1 is SQVTM, CDR2 ANQGSEA, per germline. With 4 bases removed from V and 4 bases from J, the gap between germline ends came to 16 bases. The CDR3 nucleotides are TGCAGCGTTGGTTTGGTCGGGCAGAATAATGAAAAACTGTTTTTT. Its translation is CSVGLVGQNNEKLFF.

This chain links TRBV7-6 with TRBJ2-7; D tentatively fits TRBD1 or TRBD2 (5 bases each). CDR1 and CDR2 (germline): SGHVS, FNYEAQ. V was clipped by 4 bases and J by 2 bases, with 15 bases between them. The CDR3 contains 15 residues. This chain's CDR3 is CASSSGSGRTYEQYF. In DNA, the CDR3 is TGTGCCAGCAGCTCCGGGTCAGGGAGAACCTACGAGCAGTACTTC. Drawing the rest from reference TRBV7-6 and TRBJ2-7, the complete variable domain is GAGVSQSPRYKVTKRGQDVALRCDPISGHVSLYWYRQALGQGPEFLTYFNYEAQQDKSGLPNDRFSAERPEGSISTLTIQRTEQRDSAMYRCASSSGSGRTYEQYFGPGTRLTVT.

The J gene is TRBJ2-2, the V gene TRBV20-1; D is unclear. The germline gives CDR1 DFQATT, CDR2 SNEGSKA (reference sequence). V lost 3 bases and J 3 bases, leaving 8 bases between the germline ends. The CDR3 length is 13 residues. The CDR3 spells CSASLGHTGELFF. CDR3 DNA: TGCAGTGCTAGTTTAGGGCACACCGGGGAGCTGTTTTTT.

This clone appeared a single time. The J gene is TRBJ1-5, the V gene TRBV6-5; 7 bases are shared with TRBD1. Germline V gives CDR1 MNHEY, CDR2 SVGAGI. After removal of 4 bases from V and 7 bases from J, the junction contained 10 bases not matched to a gene. The CDR3 has 15 residues. CDR3 DNA: TGTGCCAGCAGTTCGGAAGGGGGCGCGAGGCAGCCCCAGCATTTT. Its protein product is CASSSEGGARQPQHF.

As to this clone: This sample also contains other DNA sequences that code for the same CDR3. This chain connects TRBV20-1 to TRBJ2-7; 7 nucleotides line up with TRBD1. The ends lost 6 bases at V and 3 bases at J; junction bases unmatched: 2. The germline V gene has CDR1 DFQATT and CDR2 SNEGSKA (reference sequence). The CDR3 runs to 11 residues. As DNA, the CDR3 is TGCAGTGCACGACAGGGCTACGAGCAGTACTTC. Its translation: CSARQGYEQYF.

V is TRBV6-5 and J is TRBJ1-4, with 9 bases matching TRBD1. CDR3 length: 13 amino acids. Germline V gene data show CDR1 as MNHEY and CDR2 as SVGAGI. Losses at the gene ends were 7 bases for V and 7 bases for J; bases not matched to a gene: 4. The CDR3 DNA follows: TGTGCCAGCAAGGGGACAGGGCGTGAAAAACTGTTTTTT. Its translation: CASKGTGREKLFF.

The V call is TRBV18, the J call TRBJ1-4; D is ambiguous. Germline loops: CDR1 KGHSH, CDR2 LQKENI. CDR3 length: 15 residues. Trimming removed 2 bases from V and 8 bases from J, with 15 bases in between. CDR3 coding DNA: TGTGCCAGCTCACCATTGGGTAATGGTGCGGAAAAACTGTTTTTT. Translation: CASSPLGNGAEKLFF.

V usage is TRBV15 and J usage is TRBJ2-5, with unresolved D. Germline loops: CDR1 LNHNV, CDR2 YYDKDF (reference sequence). This CDR3 spans 13 amino acids. V lost 0 bases and J lost 5, with 7 bases in between. The chain's CDR3 is CATSRDGTETQYF. CDR3 nucleotide sequence: TGTGCCACCAGCAGAGATGGTACGGAGACCCAGTACTTC. Supplemented by reference TRBV15 and TRBJ2-5, the full variable domain reads DAMVIQNPRYQVTQFGKPVTLSCSQTLNHNVMYWYQQKSSQAPKLLFHYYDKDFNNEADTPDNFQSRRPNTSFCFLDIRSPGLGDTAMYLCATSRDGTETQYFGPGTRLLVL.

The sample holds one count of this clone. The chain carries TRBV12-3 or TRBV12-4 and TRBJ2-1; D gene uncertain. The germline V and J ends were trimmed by 6 bases and 0 bases, with 6 bases remaining between them. The CDR3 totals 13 residues. The CDR3: CASRRVSYNEQFF. The CDR3 DNA follows: TGTGCCAGCAGAAGGGTCTCCTACAATGAGCAGTTCTTC.

This chain links TRBV7-9 with TRBJ2-4, with TRBD1 as a possible D gene (6 bases). The germline CDR1 and CDR2 sequences are SEHNR and FQNEAQ (reference sequence). The CDR3 contains 15 residues. V was clipped by 4 bases and J by 2 bases, with 12 bases between them. The CDR3 DNA sequence: TGTGCCAGCAGCTCTTACAGGGAACCCAAAAACATTCAGTACTTC. Encoded protein: CASSSYREPKNIQYF.

This clone was counted only a few times. The chain couples TRBV19 to TRBJ1-1, with D perhaps matching TRBD1 (5 bases). The CDR3 length is 14 residues. Trimming removed 4 bases at V and 1 base at J, with 10 bases between. Germline assignment: CDR1 LNHDA and CDR2 SQIVND (reference sequence). This CDR3 reads CASSTRDGNTEAFF. DNA for the CDR3: TGTGCCAGTAGTACCAGGGACGGGAACACTGAAGCTTTCTTT.

This clone was seen only a few times. The chain employs TRBV24-1 and TRBJ1-3; 7 positions agree with TRBD1. Germline V gene data show CDR1 as KGHDR and CDR2 as SFDVKD. The CDR3 length is 16 residues. V lost 8 bases to trimming and J lost 4 bases; unmatched junction nucleotides: 13. CDR3 DNA: TGTGCCACCACTGAACAGACAGGGATGGTAGGAAACACCATATATTTT. Translation gives CATTEQTGMVGNTIYF.

The genes are TRBV19 and TRBJ2-7; 9 bases align to TRBD1. With V trimmed by 10 bases and J by 3 bases, 13 bases remained unmatched. Germline CDR1 LNHDA, CDR2 SQIVND (reference sequence). The CDR3 has 15 residues. CDR3 in DNA: TGTGCCATCCACCCCAGACAGGGGGTTCTCTACGAGCAGTACTTC. It is translated as CAIHPRQGVLYEQYF.

This sequence joins TRBV12-3 or TRBV12-4 and TRBJ2-2; D remains ambiguous. The CDR3 sequence is 11 residues long. V was clipped by 4 bases and J by 6 bases, with 3 bases between them. The CDR3 reads CASSSPGELFF. The CDR3 DNA reads as TGTGCCAGCAGTTCGCCCGGGGAGCTGTTTTTT.

The CDR3 loop is CASSVFPGANSPLHF. As DNA, the CDR3 is TGTGCCAGCAGTGTCTTCCCAGGGGCGAATTCACCCCTCCACTTT. V gene TRBV2 combines with J gene TRBJ1-6; tentative D call: TRBD1 (6 bases). The V and J ends lost 4 bases and 7 bases respectively, with 14 bases between them. The CDR3 has 15 residues. In germline, CDR1 is SNHLY, CDR2 FYNNEI.

The chain employs TRBV24-1 and TRBJ1-5, with D maybe TRBD1 (5 bases). The V gene lost 10 bases and the J gene lost 2 bases, with 26 bases spanning the gap. The V gene's germline CDR1 is KGHDR and CDR2 SFDVKD. This CDR3 has 18 amino acids. The CDR3 protein is CATEWVQAETLGNQPQHF. CDR3 bases: TGTGCCACTGAATGGGTACAGGCGGAAACTTTAGGCAATCAGCCCCAGCATTTT.

This chain uses TRBV3-1 (or the pseudogene TRBV3-2) with TRBJ2-1, with a possible D match to TRBD2 (6 bases). CDR3 length equals 18 residues. Trimming took off 1 base at V and 10 bases at J, with 26 bases between the two ends. CDR1 and CDR2 (germline): LGHDT, YNNKEL (reference sequence). CDR3 DNA: TGTGCCAGCAGCCAAGCTTATTGGGCGCGGGGCGGATTAAGAGAGCAGTTCTTC. This sequence encodes CASSQAYWARGGLREQFF.

The gene calls are TRBV2 and TRBJ1-2; TRBD1 matches at 9 bases. Germline CDR1 is SNHLY and CDR2 is FYNNEI. V trimming: 5 bases; J trimming: 5 bases; junction bases outside the gene matches: 9. The length of the CDR3 is 15 residues. The CDR3 is CASSPGQGTGYGYTF. DNA of the CDR3: TGTGCCAGCAGTCCGGGACAGGGCACGGGTTATGGCTACACCTTC.

The chain recombines TRBV2 with TRBJ2-1; 8 bases line up with TRBD1. The CDR3 spans 12 residues. V trimming: 8 bases; J trimming: 6 bases; junction bases outside the gene matches: 3. Germline CDR1 reads SNHLY; CDR2 reads FYNNEI. CDR3 protein: CASGTGSNEQFF. For the CDR3, the DNA is TGTGCCAGCGGGACAGGCTCCAATGAGCAGTTCTTC.